This T cell receptor (beta chain) was identified during a study of cytomegalovirus exposure and HLA in healthy donors. On this clone: Its cognate antigen is unknown.

Donors consisted of healthy bone marrow donors. Researchers ran the PCR with 60 Vbeta and 13 Jbeta primers. The data were produced by immunoSEQ multiplex PCR, yet TCRdb's version contains in-frame clones alone and is incomplete. The profile shows around 75,000 clones, about 70% of them singletons. With V trimmed by 0 bases and J by 2 bases, 4 bases remained unmatched. CDR1 is SGDLS, CDR2 YYNGEE, per germline. This CDR3 contains 16 residues. Study-wide findings and caveats: The classifier reportedly diagnosed cytomegalovirus status with high sensitivity and specificity.

This receptor was obtained from a man in his late teens or twenties in good health and CMV-seronegative. The sample consisted of PBMCs. The chain recombines TRBV9 with TRBJ1-3, with TRBD1 matching over 8 bases. The CDR3 bases are TGTGCCAGCAGCGTAGGGGGGACAGGCGCTGGAAACACCATATATTTT. Amino acid sequence: CASSVGGTGAGNTIYF.